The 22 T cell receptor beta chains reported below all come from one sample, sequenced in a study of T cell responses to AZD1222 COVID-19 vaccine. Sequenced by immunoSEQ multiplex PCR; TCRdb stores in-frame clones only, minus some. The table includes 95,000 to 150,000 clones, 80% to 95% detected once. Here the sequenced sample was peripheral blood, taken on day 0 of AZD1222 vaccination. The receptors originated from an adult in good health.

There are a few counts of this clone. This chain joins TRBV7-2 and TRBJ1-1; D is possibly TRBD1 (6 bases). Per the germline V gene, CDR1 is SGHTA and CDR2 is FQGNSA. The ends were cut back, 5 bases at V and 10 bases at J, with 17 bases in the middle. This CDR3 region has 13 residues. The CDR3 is CASSLQGRRLAFF. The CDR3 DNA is TGTGCCAGCAGCCTCCAGGGGCGCAGGTTAGCTTTCTTT.

The CDR3: CASSSPGDRGGTEAFF. In DNA form, the CDR3 reads TGTGCCAGCAGTTCTCCCGGGGACAGGGGAGGCACTGAAGCTTTCTTT. V is TRBV28 and J is TRBJ1-1, with TRBD1 identical over 10 bases. The CDR3 sequence is 16 residues long. J gave up 4 bases and V 4 bases, and 9 bases lay outside the gene matches. Per germline, CDR1 MDHEN and CDR2 SYDVKM.

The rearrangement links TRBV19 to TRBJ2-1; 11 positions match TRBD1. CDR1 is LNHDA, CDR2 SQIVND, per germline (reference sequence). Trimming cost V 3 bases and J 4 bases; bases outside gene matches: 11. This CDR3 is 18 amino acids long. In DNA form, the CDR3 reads TGTGCCAGTAGTATCTCCGGGACAGGGGGTCTCGGTTACAATGAGCAGTTCTTC. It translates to CASSISGTGGLGYNEQFF.

The CDR3 DNA follows: TGCGCCAGCAGCTTCGACAGGGGGCCTACCGGGGAGCTGTTTTTT. As protein: CASSFDRGPTGELFF. The chain recombines TRBV5-1 with TRBJ2-2; 10 bases line up with TRBD1. V was pared by 2 bases and J by 5 bases, with 3 bases of the junction left unmatched. Germline V gene data show CDR1 as SGHRS and CDR2 as YFSETQ. The CDR3 is made up of 15 amino acids.

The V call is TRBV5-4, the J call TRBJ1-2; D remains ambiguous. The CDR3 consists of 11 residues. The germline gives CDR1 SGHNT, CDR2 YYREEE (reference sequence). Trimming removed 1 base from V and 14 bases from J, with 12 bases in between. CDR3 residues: CASSLNSRRTF. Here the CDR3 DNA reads TGTGCCAGCAGCTTGAATTCCAGGAGGACCTTC.

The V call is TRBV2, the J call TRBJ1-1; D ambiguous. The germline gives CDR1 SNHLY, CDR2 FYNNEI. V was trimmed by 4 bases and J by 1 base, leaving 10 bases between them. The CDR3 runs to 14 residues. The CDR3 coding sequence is TGTGCCAGCAGTGTAGCCTGGCGGAACACTGAAGCTTTCTTT. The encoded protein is CASSVAWRNTEAFF.

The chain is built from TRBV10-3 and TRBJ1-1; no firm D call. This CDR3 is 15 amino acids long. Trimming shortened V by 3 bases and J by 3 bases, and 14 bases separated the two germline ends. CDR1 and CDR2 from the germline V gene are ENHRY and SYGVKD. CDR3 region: CAISDVNDEDTEAFF. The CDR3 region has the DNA TGTGCCATCAGTGACGTGAACGACGAAGACACTGAAGCTTTCTTT.

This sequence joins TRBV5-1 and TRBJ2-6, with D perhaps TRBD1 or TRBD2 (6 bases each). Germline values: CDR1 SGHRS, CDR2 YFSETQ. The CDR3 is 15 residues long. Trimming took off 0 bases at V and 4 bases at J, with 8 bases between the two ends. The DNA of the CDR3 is TGCGCCAGCAGCTTGGGGGGGGCCGGGGCCAACGTCCTGACTTTC. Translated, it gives CASSLGGAGANVLTF.

Here the CDR3 reads CASSPGTGNYGYTF. The CDR3 DNA reads TGCGCCAGCAGCCCCGGCACAGGGAACTATGGCTACACCTTC. V and J are TRBV4-3 and TRBJ1-2, with D perhaps TRBD1 (6 bases). Trimming removed 4 bases from V and 2 bases from J, with 11 bases in between. This CDR3 region has 14 residues. Germline-derived CDR1 and CDR2 are LGHNA and YSLEER.

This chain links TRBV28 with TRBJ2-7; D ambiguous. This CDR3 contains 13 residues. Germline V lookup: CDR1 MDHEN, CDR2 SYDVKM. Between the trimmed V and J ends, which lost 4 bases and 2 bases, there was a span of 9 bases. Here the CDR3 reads CASSSSRTYEQYF. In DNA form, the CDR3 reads TGTGCCAGCAGTTCATCCCGTACCTACGAGCAGTACTTC.

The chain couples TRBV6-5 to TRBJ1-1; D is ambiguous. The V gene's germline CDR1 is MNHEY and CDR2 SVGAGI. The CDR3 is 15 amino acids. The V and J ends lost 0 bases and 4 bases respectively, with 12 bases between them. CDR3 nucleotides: TGTGCCAGCAGTTACTCGGGAGTGGGAGGCACTGAAGCTTTCTTT. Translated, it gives CASSYSGVGGTEAFF.

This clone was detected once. CDR3 coding DNA: TGTGCCAGCAGCTTGACAGGGAATAGCAATCAGCCCCAGCATTTT. It specifies CASSLTGNSNQPQHF. The J gene is TRBJ1-5, the V gene TRBV5-6, with D maybe TRBD1 (6 bases). Germline loops: CDR1 SGHDT, CDR2 YYEEEE. V lost 1 base, J lost 0 bases, and 8 bases lay in between. The CDR3 totals 15 residues.

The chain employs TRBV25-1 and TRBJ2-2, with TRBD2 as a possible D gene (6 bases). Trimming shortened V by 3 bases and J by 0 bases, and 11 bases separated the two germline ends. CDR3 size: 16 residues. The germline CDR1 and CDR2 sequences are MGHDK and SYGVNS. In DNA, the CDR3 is TGTGCCAGCAGTGACCCGGGACTGTCGAACACCGGGGAGCTGTTTTTT. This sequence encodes CASSDPGLSNTGELFF.

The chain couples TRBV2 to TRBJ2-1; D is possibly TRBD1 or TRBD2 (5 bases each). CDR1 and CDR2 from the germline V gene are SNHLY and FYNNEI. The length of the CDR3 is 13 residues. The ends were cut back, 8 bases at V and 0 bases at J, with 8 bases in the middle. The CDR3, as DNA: TGTGCCAGCGAGGGGCGCTCCTACAATGAGCAGTTCTTC. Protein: CASEGRSYNEQFF.

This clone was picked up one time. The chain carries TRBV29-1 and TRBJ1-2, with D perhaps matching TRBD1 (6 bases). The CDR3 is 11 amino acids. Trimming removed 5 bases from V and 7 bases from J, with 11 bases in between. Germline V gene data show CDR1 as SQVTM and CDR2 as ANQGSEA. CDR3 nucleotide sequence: TGCAGCGTTACAACAGGGATTGGCTACACCTTC. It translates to CSVTTGIGYTF. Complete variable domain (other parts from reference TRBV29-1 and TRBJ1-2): SAVISQKPSRDICQRGTSLTIQCQVDSQVTMMFWYRQQPGQSLTLIATANQGSEATYESGFVIDKFPISRPNLTFSTLTVSNMSPEDSSIYLCSVTTGIGYTFGSGTRLTVV.

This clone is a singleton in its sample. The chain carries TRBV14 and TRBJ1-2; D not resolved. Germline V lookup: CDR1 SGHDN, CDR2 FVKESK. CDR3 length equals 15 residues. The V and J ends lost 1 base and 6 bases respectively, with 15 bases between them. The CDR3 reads CASSQVRGNWHGYTF. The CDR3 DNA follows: TGTGCCAGCAGCCAAGTTAGAGGGAACTGGCATGGCTACACCTTC.

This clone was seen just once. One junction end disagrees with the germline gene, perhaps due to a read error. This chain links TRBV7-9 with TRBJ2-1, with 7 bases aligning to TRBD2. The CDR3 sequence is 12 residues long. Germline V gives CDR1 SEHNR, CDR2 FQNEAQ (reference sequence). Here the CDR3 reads CASSPGTNEEFF. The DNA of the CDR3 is TGTGCCAGCAGCCCCGGGACTAATGAGGAGTTCTTC.

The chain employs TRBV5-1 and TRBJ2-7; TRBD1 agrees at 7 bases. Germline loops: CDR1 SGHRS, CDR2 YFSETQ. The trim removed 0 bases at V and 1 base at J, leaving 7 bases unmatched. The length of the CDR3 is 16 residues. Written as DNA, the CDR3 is TGCGCCAGCAGCTTGGAGCCTGGGACAGCATCCTACGAGCAGTACTTC. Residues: CASSLEPGTASYEQYF.

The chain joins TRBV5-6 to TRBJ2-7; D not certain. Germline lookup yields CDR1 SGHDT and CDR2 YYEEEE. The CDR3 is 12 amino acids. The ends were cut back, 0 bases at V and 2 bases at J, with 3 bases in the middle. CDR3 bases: TGTGCCAGCAGCTTGGGAACCTACGAGCAGTACTTC. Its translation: CASSLGTYEQYF. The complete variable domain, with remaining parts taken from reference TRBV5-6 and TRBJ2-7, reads DAGVTQSPTHLIKTRGQQVTLRCSPKSGHDTVSWYQQALGQGPQFIFQYYEEEERQRGNFPDRFSGHQFPNYSSELNVNALLLGDSALYLCASSLGTYEQYFGPGTRLTVT.

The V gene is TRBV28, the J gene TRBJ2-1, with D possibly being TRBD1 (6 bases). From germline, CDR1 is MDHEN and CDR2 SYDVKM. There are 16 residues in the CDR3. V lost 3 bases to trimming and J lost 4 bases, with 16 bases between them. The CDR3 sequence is CASSLLAQGRYNEQFF. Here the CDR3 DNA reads TGTGCCAGCAGTTTGTTAGCACAGGGCAGATACAATGAGCAGTTCTTC.

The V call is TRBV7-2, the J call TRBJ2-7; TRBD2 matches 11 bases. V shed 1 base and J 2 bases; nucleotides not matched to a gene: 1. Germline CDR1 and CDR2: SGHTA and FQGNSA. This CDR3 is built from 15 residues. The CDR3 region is CASSLELAGAYEQYF. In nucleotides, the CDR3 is TGTGCCAGCAGCTTAGAACTAGCGGGAGCCTACGAGCAGTACTTC.

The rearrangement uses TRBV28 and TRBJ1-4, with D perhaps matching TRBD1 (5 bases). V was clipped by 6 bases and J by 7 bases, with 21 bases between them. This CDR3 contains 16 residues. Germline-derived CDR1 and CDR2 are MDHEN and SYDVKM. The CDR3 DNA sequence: TGTGCCAGCAGCCCCCCAGGGACGGTAGAAGTTGAAAAACTGTTTTTT. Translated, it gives CASSPPGTVEVEKLFF.